This TCR beta chain came from a study of OX40 agonist ivuxolimab in advanced cancers. About the full investigation: Ivuxolimab, which targeted the costimulatory receptor OX40 (CD134), was an agonistic, fully human IgG2 monoclonal antibody. Intravenous ivuxolimab was administered to patients every 2 weeks at six dose levels: 0.01, 0.1, 0.3, 1.5, 3 and 10 mg/kg. Of the 50 or so patients in dose escalation, about 20 had hepatocellular carcinoma, about 15 had melanoma, 9 had renal cell carcinoma and 9 had head and neck cancer. In the dose-escalation cohort, more than 75% of patients were male, and the mean age was approximately 64 years, with a range of roughly 20 to 80. Prior anti-PD-1, anti-PD-L1 or anti-CTLA-4 therapy was permitted, and 35% to 40% of dose-escalation patients had received checkpoint inhibitors. Partial responses were achieved by three dose-escalation patients, of whom one had hepatocellular carcinoma and two had cutaneous melanoma. The purpose of peripheral TCRbeta sequencing was to test whether ivuxolimab changed TCR sequence diversity and led to clonal T-cell expansion. The monotherapy dose-escalation portion (N of about 50 patients) of the phase I ivuxolimab trial is reported in the paper.

To note about this clone: What antigen it recognizes has not been identified. Per-nucleotide qualities are absent, and no much larger clonotype sits a single base away.

To sequence the TCRbeta CDR3 region, genomic DNA was isolated from the sorted cells. The immunoSEQ Assay was used for sequencing of TCRbeta CDR3 regions. Sourced from immuneACCESS, this table was stored by TCRdb with only in-frame sequences that have V and J called. A share of the clones is absent; for the studies checked, an unresolved V gene accounts for under half, and the remainder has no known explanation. This sample is represented by 35,000 to 45,000 clones; roughly 80% of them were singletons. Roughly 2.5% of the sample belongs to the ten largest clones. The paper's findings and limits, for the study overall: Low levels of normalized T-cell clonal expansion were also seen in some patients who did not respond. After ivuxolimab, expanded clones were on average more numerous among CD8+ T cells than among CD4+ T cells. At doses of 0.1 to 3.0 mg/kg, clonal expansion of both CD4+ and CD8+ T cells in blood was seen between baseline and week 6. The antigen specificity of the clonally expanded peripheral T cells was not determined. In the 0.1-3.0 mg/kg groups, partial responders were among the patients with the lowest normalized peripheral clonal expansion, particularly in CD8+ T cells.

Patients with a history of autoimmune disease or receiving systemic immunosuppression were excluded from the trial. Peripheral blood for TCR sequencing was collected from all dose cohorts at baseline, on cycle 4 day 1, and on cycle 7 day 1. Samples came from an open-label, multicenter, first-in-human phase I dose-escalation trial of ivuxolimab. Adults with locally advanced or metastatic melanoma, renal cell, hepatocellular, or head and neck squamous cell carcinoma were enrolled in the trial. Before TCR sequencing, CD4+ T cells and CD8+ T cells from peripheral blood were sorted into separate populations. The source was CD4+ or CD8+ T cells sorted from blood, collected in a trial of the OX40 agonist ivuxolimab. The clonotype was recovered from an adult with an advanced solid tumor such as melanoma, head and neck, liver or kidney cancer.

The DNA reads TGTGCCTGGAGTTTCTCGCTTAGCGGGAAGAGCTCCTACAATGAGCAGTTCTTC. Its coded protein is CAWSFSLSGKSSYNEQFF. This chain is built from TRBV30 and TRBJ2-1; 8 junctional bases match TRBD2. CDR1 is given as GTSNPN and CDR2 as SVGIG, both from the germline V gene (reference sequence). The germline V end is reduced by 2 bases and the J end by 0 bases; junction bases left unmatched: 12. CDR3 length: 18 amino acids, cysteine to phenylalanine. Only the CDR3 DNA is retained, 54 bases long and in frame from the first base. The full variable domain, with segments outside the CDR3 supplied by the reference TRBV30 and TRBJ2-1 proteins, appears as SQTIHQWPATLVQPVGSPLSLECTVEGTSNPNLYWYRQAAGRGLQLLFYSVGIGQISSEVPQNLSASRPQDRQFILSSKKLLLSDSGFYLCAWSFSLSGKSSYNEQFFGPGTRLTVL.